This note documents a single T cell receptor (beta chain) sequence. What it binds is not known. Construction of TCR beta libraries was performed using quantitative 5'-RACE with molecular barcodes. TCRdb recomputed calls from the 5' RACE reads with MiXCR, one row per CDR3 protein. The sample includes 650,000 to 800,000 distinct CDR3 sequences, roughly 19% of them seen just once. The V end lost 3 bases, the J end lost 6 bases, and 12 bases lay between the germline ends. CDR1 and CDR2 from the germline V gene are MNHEY and SMNVEV (reference sequence). There are 13 residues in the CDR3. The data were obtained in a study of CD8 T cells in ankylosing spondylitis. Findings and limits, study-wide: Characteristic of ankylosing spondylitis blood, it appeared, was a TCR beta motif comprising several highly homologous variants. Both synovial fluid and blood in reactive arthritis had previously been reported to carry some motif variants. Disease-linked clones had a CD8+ phenotype and relatively low frequency in peripheral blood.

V and J are TRBV27 and TRBJ2-7; D not certain. Sequencing was carried out using blood, either unsorted or a sorted T cell fraction (not recorded which). The receptor's source is a male donor with ankylosing spondylitis. The CDR3 loop is CASSLSLASEQYF. As DNA, the CDR3 is TGTGCCAGCAGTTTGTCTTTGGCCTCCGAGCAGTACTTC.